Presented here are 13 T cell receptor beta chains from one specimen sequenced in a study of T-cell reconstitution after alpha-beta-depleted transplantation in children. Unique molecular identifiers were used to barcode this TCRbeta library. One entry per CDR3 protein results from TCRdb running MiXCR on the PCR reads. The data show a few hundred thousand distinct CDR3 sequences, 13% seen once. The sequencing used PBMCs, collected from the stem cell graft. All receptors derive from a human donor who donated a stem cell graft to a child with Fanconi anemia.

This clonotype occurred a few times. The chain is built from TRBV29-1 and TRBJ1-2, with D unresolved. CDR1 is SQVTM and CDR2 is ANQGSEA in the germline V gene. CDR3 length: 14 amino acids. The V gene lost 0 bases and the J gene lost 2 bases, with 10 bases spanning the gap. The CDR3 DNA reads TGCAGCGTTGAAGATCGGCTAAGGAACTATGGCTACACCTTC. This translates into CSVEDRLRNYGYTF. Full variable domain (missing parts from reference TRBV29-1 and TRBJ1-2): SAVISQKPSRDICQRGTSLTIQCQVDSQVTMMFWYRQQPGQSLTLIATANQGSEATYESGFVIDKFPISRPNLTFSTLTVSNMSPEDSSIYLCSVEDRLRNYGYTFGSGTRLTVV.

This clonotype was detected a few times. The V call is TRBV12-3 or TRBV12-4, the J call TRBJ2-2; D possibly corresponds to TRBD2 (6 bases). V was pared by 4 bases and J by 2 bases, with 14 bases between. The length of the CDR3 is 16 residues. The CDR3 DNA reads TGTGCCAGCAGTTCAGGAGGAGGGAAAAACACCGGGGAGCTGTTTTTT. Protein: CASSSGGGKNTGELFF.

The gene calls are TRBV7-6 and TRBJ2-2; D may correspond to TRBD1 or TRBD2 (6 bases each). The CDR3 covers 15 residues. Trimming took off 5 bases at V and 7 bases at J, with 17 bases between the two ends. CDR1 is SGHVS and CDR2 is FNYEAQ in the germline V gene. For the CDR3, the DNA is TGTGCCAGCAGCCCACCGTGGGGGGCAAGCGGGGAGCTGTTTTTT. Its translation: CASSPPWGASGELFF.

The genes are TRBV4-2 and TRBJ1-5; tentatively, D is TRBD1 (5 bases). The CDR3 spans 17 residues. V lost 1 base and J lost 0, with 13 bases in between. The germline CDR1 and CDR2 sequences are LGHNA and YNFKEQ. The CDR3 loop is CASSQVSGWNSNQPQHF. The CDR3 DNA follows: TGTGCCAGCAGCCAAGTTTCAGGGTGGAATAGCAATCAGCCCCAGCATTTT.

This clonotype has a handful of counts. This rearrangement joins TRBV6-5 to TRBJ1-1, with D tentatively TRBD1 (6 bases). Looked up from germline, CDR1 is MNHEY and CDR2 is SVGAGI. This CDR3 has 15 amino acids. The germline V and J ends were trimmed by 3 bases and 9 bases, with 20 bases remaining between them. The CDR3 is CASSYAEGGVWQAFF. CDR3 in DNA: TGTGCCAGCAGTTATGCAGAAGGGGGAGTTTGGCAAGCTTTCTTT.

This clonotype occurred many times. J is TRBJ2-1 and V is TRBV28, with unresolved D. CDR1 MDHEN and CDR2 SYDVKM come from the germline V gene. The V end lost 1 base, the J end lost 5 bases, and 12 bases lay between the germline ends. The CDR3 sequence is 15 residues long. CDR3 sequence reads: CASSLYPDGDNEQFF. CDR3 in DNA: TGTGCCAGCAGTTTATACCCCGATGGTGACAATGAGCAGTTCTTC.

V is TRBV12-3 or TRBV12-4 and J is TRBJ1-5; possible D gene TRBD1, 6 bases. V dropped 6 bases and J dropped 2 bases, with 14 bases sitting between them. The CDR3 spans 15 residues. The DNA of the CDR3 is TGTGCCAGCAGATATCAGGGGTTGGGCAATCAGCCCCAGCATTTT. Residues: CASRYQGLGNQPQHF.

This clonotype turned up a few times. The chain is built from TRBV12-3 or TRBV12-4 and TRBJ2-2; 8 bases map to TRBD1. This CDR3 comprises 15 residues. Trimming at V came to 6 bases and at J to 1 base, leaving 4 bases not matched to a gene. CDR3 nucleotide sequence: TGTGCCAGCAGCATGGACAGGGTGAACACCGGGGAGCTGTTTTTT. Its protein is CASSMDRVNTGELFF.

This clonotype was seen a few times. This rearrangement joins TRBV6-1 to TRBJ1-1; 7 nucleotides align to TRBD1. Germline values: CDR1 MNHNS, CDR2 SASEGT. This CDR3 is built from 14 residues. J gave up 7 bases and V 6 bases, and 11 bases lay outside the gene matches. The CDR3, as DNA: TGTGCCAGCAGCGACGGGACAGCTCTTAATGAAGCTTTCTTT. Residues: CASSDGTALNEAFF.

The chain links TRBV6-2 or TRBV6-3 to TRBJ2-1, with a weak D call TRBD2 (5 bases). Trimming pared 7 bases from V and 4 bases from J, leaving 8 bases between. The length of the CDR3 is 12 residues. The germline gives CDR1 MNHEY, CDR2 SVGEGT. CDR3 sequence reads: CASTGIYNEQFF. CDR3 DNA: TGTGCCAGCACGGGGATTTACAATGAGCAGTTCTTC.

The sample holds a few counts of this clonotype. The rearrangement joins TRBV7-8 to TRBJ1-5, with 7 bases identical to TRBD1. Germline loops: CDR1 SGHVS, CDR2 FQNEAQ. The CDR3 extends over 16 amino acids. V lost 3 bases to trimming and J lost 0 bases; unmatched junction nucleotides: 5. CDR3 in amino acids: CASSLEGANSNQPQHF. Written as DNA, the CDR3 is TGTGCCAGCAGCTTGGAGGGGGCGAATAGCAATCAGCCCCAGCATTTT. The full variable domain, completed using reference TRBV7-8 and TRBJ1-5, is GAGVSQSPRYKVAKRGQDVALRCDPISGHVSLFWYQQALGQGPEFLTYFQNEAQLDKSGLPSDRFFAERPEGSVSTLKIQRTQQEDSAVYLCASSLEGANSNQPQHFGDGTRLSIL.

This clonotype was recorded many times. This chain connects TRBV5-1 to TRBJ2-3, with D unresolved. The CDR3 totals 11 residues. Looked up from germline, CDR1 is SGHRS and CDR2 is YFSETQ. Trimming shortened V by 0 bases and J by 8 bases, and 4 bases separated the two germline ends. DNA of the CDR3: TGCGCCAGCAGCTTGGAGGGTACGCAGTATTTT. Residues: CASSLEGTQYF.

CDR3: CASSLAGRPNSPLHF. CDR3 nucleotides: TGTGCCAGCAGCTTAGCAGGGAGACCTAATTCACCCCTCCACTTT. V usage is TRBV7-2 and J usage is TRBJ1-6, with no clear D. The CDR3 totals 15 residues. The germline gives CDR1 SGHTA, CDR2 FQGNSA. V lost 0 bases to trimming and J lost 6 bases, with 9 bases between them.